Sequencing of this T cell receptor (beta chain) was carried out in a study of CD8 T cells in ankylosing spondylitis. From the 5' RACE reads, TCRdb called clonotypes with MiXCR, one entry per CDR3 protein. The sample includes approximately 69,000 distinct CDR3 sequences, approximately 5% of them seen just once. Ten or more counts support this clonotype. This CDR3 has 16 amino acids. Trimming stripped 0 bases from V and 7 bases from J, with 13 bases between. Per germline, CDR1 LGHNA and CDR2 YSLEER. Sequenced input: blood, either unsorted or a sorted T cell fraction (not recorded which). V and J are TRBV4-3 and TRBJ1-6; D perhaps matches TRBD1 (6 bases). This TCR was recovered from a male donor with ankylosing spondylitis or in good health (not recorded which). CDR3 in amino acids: CASSQDQGQGNSPLHF. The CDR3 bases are TGCGCCAGCAGCCAAGATCAGGGGCAGGGGAATTCACCCCTCCACTTT.